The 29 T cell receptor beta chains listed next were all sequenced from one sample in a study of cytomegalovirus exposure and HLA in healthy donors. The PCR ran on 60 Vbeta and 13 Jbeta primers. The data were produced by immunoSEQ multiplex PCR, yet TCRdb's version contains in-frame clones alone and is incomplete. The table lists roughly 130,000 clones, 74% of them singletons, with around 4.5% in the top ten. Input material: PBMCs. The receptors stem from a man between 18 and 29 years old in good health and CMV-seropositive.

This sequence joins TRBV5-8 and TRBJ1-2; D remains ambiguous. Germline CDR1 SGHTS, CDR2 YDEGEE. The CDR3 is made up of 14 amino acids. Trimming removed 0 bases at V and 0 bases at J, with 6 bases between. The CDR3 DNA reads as TGTGCCAGCAGCTTGGGCGGATCTAACTATGGCTACACCTTC. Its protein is CASSLGGSNYGYTF.

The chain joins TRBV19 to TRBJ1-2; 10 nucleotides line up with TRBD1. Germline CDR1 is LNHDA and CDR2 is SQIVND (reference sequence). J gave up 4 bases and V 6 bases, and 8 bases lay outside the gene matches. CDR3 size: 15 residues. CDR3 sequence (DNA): TGTGCCAGTAGACCGGGGACAGGGGCCGCCTATGGCTACACCTTC. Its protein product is CASRPGTGAAYGYTF.

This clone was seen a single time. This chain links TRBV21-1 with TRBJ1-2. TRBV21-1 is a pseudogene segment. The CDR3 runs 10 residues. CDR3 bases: TGTGCCAGCATGAGTTATGGCTACACCTTC. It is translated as CASMSYGYTF.

The chain's CDR3 is CASSEFFIGTGDYEQYF. In DNA form, the CDR3 reads TGCGCCAGCAGTGAGTTTTTTATTGGGACAGGGGACTACGAGCAGTACTTC. The chain joins TRBV10-1 to TRBJ2-7; TRBD1 matches 10 bases. V was clipped by 1 base and J by 3 bases; unmatched bases: 9. Germline CDR1 reads WNHNN; CDR2 reads SYGVQD (reference sequence). The CDR3 consists of 17 residues.

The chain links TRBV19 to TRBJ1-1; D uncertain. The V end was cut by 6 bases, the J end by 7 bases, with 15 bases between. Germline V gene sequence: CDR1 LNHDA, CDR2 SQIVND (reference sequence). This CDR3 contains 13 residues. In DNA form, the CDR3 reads TGTGCCAGTAGCGTGTCCGGGGTTGGTGAAGCTTTCTTT. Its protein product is CASSVSGVGEAFF.

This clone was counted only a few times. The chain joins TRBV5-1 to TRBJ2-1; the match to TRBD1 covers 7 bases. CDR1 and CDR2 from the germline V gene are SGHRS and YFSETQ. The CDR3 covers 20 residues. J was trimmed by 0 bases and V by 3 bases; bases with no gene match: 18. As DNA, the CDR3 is TGCGCCAGCAGCTGGTCGAAGGGGACAGAACCTCGACGCTCCTACAATGAGCAGTTCTTC. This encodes CASSWSKGTEPRRSYNEQFF.

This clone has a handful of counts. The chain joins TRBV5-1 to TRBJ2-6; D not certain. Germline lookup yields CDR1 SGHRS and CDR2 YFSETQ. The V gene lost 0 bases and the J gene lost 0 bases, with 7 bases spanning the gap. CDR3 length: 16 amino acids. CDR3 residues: CASSLATDSGANVLTF. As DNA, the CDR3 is TGCGCCAGCAGCTTGGCCACTGACTCTGGGGCCAACGTCCTGACTTTC.

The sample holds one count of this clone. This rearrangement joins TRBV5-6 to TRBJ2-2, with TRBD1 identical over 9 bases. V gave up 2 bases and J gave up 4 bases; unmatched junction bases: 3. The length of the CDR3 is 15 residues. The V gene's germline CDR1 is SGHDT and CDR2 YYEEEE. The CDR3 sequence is CASSFGTGSTGELFF. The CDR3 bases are TGTGCCAGCAGCTTCGGGACAGGGAGCACCGGGGAGCTGTTTTTT.

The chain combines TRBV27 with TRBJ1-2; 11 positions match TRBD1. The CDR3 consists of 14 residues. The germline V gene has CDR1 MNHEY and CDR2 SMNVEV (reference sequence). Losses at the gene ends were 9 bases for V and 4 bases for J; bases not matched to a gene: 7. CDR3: CARLDRGRIYGYTF. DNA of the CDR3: TGTGCCAGACTGGACAGGGGGCGTATCTATGGCTACACCTTC.

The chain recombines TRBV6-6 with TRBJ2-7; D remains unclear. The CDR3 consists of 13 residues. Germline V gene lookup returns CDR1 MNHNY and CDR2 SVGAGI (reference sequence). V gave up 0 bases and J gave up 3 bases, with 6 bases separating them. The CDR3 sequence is CASSYSIGYEQYF. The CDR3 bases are TGTGCCAGCAGTTACTCGATCGGCTACGAGCAGTACTTC.

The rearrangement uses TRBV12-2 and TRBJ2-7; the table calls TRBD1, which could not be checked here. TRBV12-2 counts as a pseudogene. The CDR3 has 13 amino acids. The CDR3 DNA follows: TGTGCAAGTCGCCCTGACAGGGTCTACGAGCAGTACTTC. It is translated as CASRPDRVYEQYF.

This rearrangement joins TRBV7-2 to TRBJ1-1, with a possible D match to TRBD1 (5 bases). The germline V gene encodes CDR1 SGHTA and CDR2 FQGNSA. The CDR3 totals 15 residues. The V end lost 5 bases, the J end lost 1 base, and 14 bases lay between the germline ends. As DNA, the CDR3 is TGTGCCAGCAGCCCGAGGGGAGGAAAGAACACTGAAGCTTTCTTT. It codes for CASSPRGGKNTEAFF. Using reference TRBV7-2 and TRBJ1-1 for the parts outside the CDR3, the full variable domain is GAGVSQSPSNKVTEKGKDVELRCDPISGHTALYWYRQSLGQGLEFLIYFQGNSAPDKSGLPSDRFSAERTGGSVSTLTIQRTQQEDSAVYLCASSPRGGKNTEAFFGQGTRLTVV.

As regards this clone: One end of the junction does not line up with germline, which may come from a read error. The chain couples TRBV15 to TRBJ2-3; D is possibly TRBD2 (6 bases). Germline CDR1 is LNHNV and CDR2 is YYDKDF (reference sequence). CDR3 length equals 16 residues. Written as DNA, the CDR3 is TGTGCCACCAGCGGAGATACTAGCTACCGCGGGGATACGCAGTATTTT. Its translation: CATSGDTSYRGDTQYF. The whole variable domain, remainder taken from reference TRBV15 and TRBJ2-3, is DAMVIQNPRYQVTQFGKPVTLSCSQTLNHNVMYWYQQKSSQAPKLLFHYYDKDFNNEADTPDNFQSRRPNTSFCFLDIRSPGLGDTAMYLCATSGDTSYRGDTQYFGPGTRLTVL.

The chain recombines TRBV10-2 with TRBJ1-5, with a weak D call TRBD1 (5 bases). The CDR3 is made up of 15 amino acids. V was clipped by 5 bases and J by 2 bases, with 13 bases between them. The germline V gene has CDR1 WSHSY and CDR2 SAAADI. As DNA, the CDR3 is TGCGCCAGCAGTCAGGGACTTGGGGGCAATCAGCCCCAGCATTTT. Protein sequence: CASSQGLGGNQPQHF.

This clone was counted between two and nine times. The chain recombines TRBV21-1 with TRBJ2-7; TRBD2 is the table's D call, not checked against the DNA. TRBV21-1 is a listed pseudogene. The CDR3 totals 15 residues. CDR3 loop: CASTPKRGTCYEQYF. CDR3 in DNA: TGTGCCAGCACCCCCAAGAGAGGGACTTGCTACGAGCAGTACTTC.

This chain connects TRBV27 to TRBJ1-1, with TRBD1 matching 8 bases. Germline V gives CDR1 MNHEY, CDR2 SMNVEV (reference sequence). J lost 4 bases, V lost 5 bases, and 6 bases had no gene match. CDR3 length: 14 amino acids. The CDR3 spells CASSRTGLVTEAFF. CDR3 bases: TGTGCCAGCAGTCGGACAGGGTTGGTCACTGAAGCTTTCTTT.

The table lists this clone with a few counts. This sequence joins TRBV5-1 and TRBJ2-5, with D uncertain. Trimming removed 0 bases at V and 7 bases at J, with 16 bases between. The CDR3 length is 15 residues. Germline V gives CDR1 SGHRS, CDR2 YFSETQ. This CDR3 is CASSLGPTAEVTQYF. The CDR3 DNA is TGCGCCAGCAGCTTGGGCCCGACGGCCGAGGTGACCCAGTACTTC.

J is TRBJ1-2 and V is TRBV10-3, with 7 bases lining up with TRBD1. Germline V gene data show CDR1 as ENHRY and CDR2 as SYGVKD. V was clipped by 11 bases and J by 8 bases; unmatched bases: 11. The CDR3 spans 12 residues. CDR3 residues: CAANDRVGGYTF. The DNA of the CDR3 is TGTGCCGCAAATGACAGGGTCGGCGGCTACACCTTC.

CDR3 DNA: TGTGCCAGCAGTTCCGCCCGACAGGGTAGCTCCTACGAGCAGTACTTC. Protein product: CASSSARQGSSYEQYF. The V call is TRBV28, the J call TRBJ2-7; 7 bases align to TRBD1. The CDR3 spans 16 residues. In germline, CDR1 is MDHEN, CDR2 SYDVKM. Unmatched junction bases numbered 9, after V lost 4 bases and J lost 0 bases.

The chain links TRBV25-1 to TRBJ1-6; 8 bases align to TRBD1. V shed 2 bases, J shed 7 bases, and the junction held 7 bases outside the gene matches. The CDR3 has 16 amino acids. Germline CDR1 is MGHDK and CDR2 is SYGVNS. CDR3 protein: CASSEVQGAGNSPLHF. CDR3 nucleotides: TGTGCCAGCAGTGAAGTTCAGGGGGCGGGAAATTCACCCCTCCACTTT.

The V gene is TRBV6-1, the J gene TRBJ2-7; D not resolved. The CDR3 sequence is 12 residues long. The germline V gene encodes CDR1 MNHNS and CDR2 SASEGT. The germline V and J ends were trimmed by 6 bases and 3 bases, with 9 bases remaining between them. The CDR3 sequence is CASSLGLYEQYF. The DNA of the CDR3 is TGTGCCAGCAGCCTGGGCCTCTACGAGCAGTACTTC.

The CDR3 DNA follows: TGTGCCAGCAGTTACGAGGTACCCAAACAGTTCTTC. Amino acid sequence: CASSYEVPKQFF. V is TRBV6-6 and J is TRBJ2-1, with unresolved D. Germline CDR1 is MNHNY and CDR2 is SVGAGI (reference sequence). Trimming took off 2 bases at V and 13 bases at J, with 12 bases between the two ends. CDR3 length equals 12 residues.

The CDR3 sequence: CASSFPTIRNNEQFF. The DNA of the CDR3 is TGTGCCAGCAGTTTTCCGACAATTCGCAACAATGAGCAGTTCTTC. The J gene is TRBJ2-1, the V gene TRBV28, with unresolved D. This CDR3 is built from 15 residues. V was shortened by 3 bases and J by 5 bases, with 14 bases between the two germline ends. CDR1 and CDR2 from the germline V gene are MDHEN and SYDVKM.

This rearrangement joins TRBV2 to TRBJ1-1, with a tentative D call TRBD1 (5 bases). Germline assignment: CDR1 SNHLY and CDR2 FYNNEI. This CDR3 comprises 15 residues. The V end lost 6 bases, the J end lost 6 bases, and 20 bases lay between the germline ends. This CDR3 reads CASSYTRVTSAEAFF. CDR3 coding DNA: TGTGCCAGCAGCTACACCAGGGTCACTTCTGCTGAAGCTTTCTTT. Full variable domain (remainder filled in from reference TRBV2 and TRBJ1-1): EPEVTQTPSHQVTQMGQEVILRCVPISNHLYFYWYRQILGQKVEFLVSFYNNEISEKSEIFDDQFSVERPDGSNFTLKIRSTKLEDSAMYFCASSYTRVTSAEAFFGQGTRLTVV.

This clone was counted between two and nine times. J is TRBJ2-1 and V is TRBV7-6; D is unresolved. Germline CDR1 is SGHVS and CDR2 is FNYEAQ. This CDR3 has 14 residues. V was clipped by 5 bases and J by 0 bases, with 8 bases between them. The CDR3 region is CASSTFGSYNEQFF. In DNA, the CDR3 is TGTGCCAGCAGCACCTTCGGCTCCTACAATGAGCAGTTCTTC.

The CDR3 bases are TGCGCCAGCAGCTCGACGCGGGCGGGGGGCCCTCAGACCCAGTACTTC. Encoded protein: CASSSTRAGGPQTQYF. The gene calls are TRBV5-1 and TRBJ2-5, with 8 bases that match TRBD2. Trimming at V came to 3 bases and at J to 6 bases, leaving 13 bases not matched to a gene. The CDR3 extends over 16 amino acids. Per germline, CDR1 SGHRS and CDR2 YFSETQ.

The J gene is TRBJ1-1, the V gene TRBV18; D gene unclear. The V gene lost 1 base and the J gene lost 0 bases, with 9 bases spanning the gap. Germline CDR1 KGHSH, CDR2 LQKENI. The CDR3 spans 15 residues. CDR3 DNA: TGTGCCAGCTCACCACTTCGGGTTTTGAACACTGAAGCTTTCTTT. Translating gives CASSPLRVLNTEAFF.

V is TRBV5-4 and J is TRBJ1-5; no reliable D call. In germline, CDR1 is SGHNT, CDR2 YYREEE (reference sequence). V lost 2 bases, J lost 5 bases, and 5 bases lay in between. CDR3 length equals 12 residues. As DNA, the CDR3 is TGTGCCAGCAGCTTTGAGGATCAGCCCCAGCATTTT. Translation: CASSFEDQPQHF.

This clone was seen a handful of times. CDR3 DNA: TGTGCCAGCAGTTCCAATACAGGGTTCCGCAATCAGCCCCAGCATTTT. Translation: CASSSNTGFRNQPQHF. V gene TRBV28 combines with J gene TRBJ1-5; D is possibly TRBD1 (6 bases). Germline CDR1 MDHEN, CDR2 SYDVKM. The V end was cut by 4 bases, the J end by 2 bases, with 15 bases between. The CDR3 totals 16 residues.